This TCR beta chain originates from a study of blood T cell repertoires in COVID-19. Background on the study: T cells, B-cell-depleted T cells, or PBMCs supplied cDNA or gDNA.

Original processing notes: From reference gene primer amplification, estimates of nucleated cell counts were derived. The table came from immunoSEQ multiplex PCR; TCRdb's copy has only in-frame clones and leaves some out. V and J calls and clone size are copied from that table; D and trimming were computed from the DNA. The table has approximately 92,000 clones, roughly 84% seen once; the top ten hold around 2%. Germline assignment: CDR1 MNHEY and CDR2 SMNVEV (reference sequence). With 5 bases removed from V and 1 base from J, the gap between germline ends came to 9 bases. The CDR3 runs to 14 residues.

The sequence was obtained from a man aged 65 to 79 with active or convalescent COVID-19. Sequenced input: peripheral blood. V usage is TRBV27 and J usage is TRBJ1-5, with unresolved D. The CDR3 is CASSSRKSNQPQHF. CDR3 nucleotides: TGTGCCAGCAGTAGCCGAAAAAGCAATCAGCCCCAGCATTTT.